The rows below give T cell receptor beta chains drawn from one sample of a study of HIV-infected children after antiretroviral therapy interruption. TCRdb fed the 3' RACE reads into MiXCR, producing one record per CDR3 protein. The sample consists of approximately 15,000 distinct CDR3 sequences, around 3.4% of them appearing once. This specimen was CD45RO+ CD8+ T cells from PBMCs, pooled from several time points, taken from a donor given antiretroviral therapy, either interrupted or continuous. Receptor source: a pool of human donors with HIV. Both conserved end residues are part of each CDR3. The D gene is left open where the match is weak. Clone size is not always given. Where it is, it says once, few, many or a class for expanded clones.

J,V,length,size,D,DNA,CDR3
TRBJ2-7,TRBV6-2/TRBV6-3,18,many,-,TGTGCCAGCAGTGGCAGGGATAAACGGGACATAACTTCCTACGAGCAGTACTTC,CASSGRDKRDITSYEQYF
TRBJ2-1,TRBV4-3,16,-,-,TGCGCCAGCAGCCAGGAGAGGATAGGACGGTACAATGAGCAGTTCTTC,CASSQERIGRYNEQFF
TRBJ2-5,TRBV5-1,12,few,-,TGCGCCAGCAAGGGGCGACGAGAGACCCAGTACTTC,CASKGRRETQYF
TRBJ2-1,TRBV24-1,17,many,TRBD1,TGTGCCACCAGTGATTATATTAACAGGGGAAACGGGAATGAGCAGTTCTTC,CATSDYINRGNGNEQFF
TRBJ2-7,TRBV6-6,12,many,-,TGTGCCAGCAGTTTCACCCCATACGAGCAGTACTTC,CASSFTPYEQYF
TRBJ2-1,TRBV12-3/TRBV12-4,13,many,-,TGTGCCAGCAGCCAGACCTCCTACAATGAGCAGTTCTTC,CASSQTSYNEQFF
TRBJ1-1,TRBV28,15,many,TRBD1,TGTGCCAGCAGCCGGGGACAGGGATATCGGACTGAAGCTTTCTTT,CASSRGQGYRTEAFF
TRBJ2-3,TRBV12-3/TRBV12-4,17,many,TRBD2,TGTGCCAGCAGCTCCCTCTTAGGTCGGGGGGACACAGATACGCAGTATTTT,CASSSLLGRGDTDTQYF
TRBJ1-5,TRBV6-2/TRBV6-3,15,many,-,TGTGCCAGCAGTTCCGTTCCGGATAGCAATCAGCCCCAGCATTTT,CASSSVPDSNQPQHF
TRBJ1-1,TRBV6-5,14,many,-,TGTGCCAGCAGTTACGGACCAGAGAACACTGAAGCTTTCTTT,CASSYGPENTEAFF
TRBJ2-1,TRBV10-3,15,many,-,TGTGCCATCAGTGAGTCTGGGGGCGGACTGAATGAGCAGTTCTTC,CAISESGGGLNEQFF
TRBJ1-1,TRBV2,14,few,-,TGTGCCAGCAGTGAATCGCCGCCTTACACTGAAGCTTTCTTT,CASSESPPYTEAFF
TRBJ1-2,TRBV4-1,15,many,-,TGCGCCAGCAGCCAGGGCGCTTCCTCCATCTATGGCTACACCTTC,CASSQGASSIYGYTF
TRBJ2-1,TRBV7-2,15,many,TRBD1,TGTGCCAGCAGCATCAGGGGGAGCTCCTACAATGAGCAGTTCTTC,CASSIRGSSYNEQFF
TRBJ2-2,TRBV20-1,14,many,-,TGCAGTGCTAGCTCGGGAGATGTAACCGGGGAGCTGTTTTTT,CSASSGDVTGELFF
TRBJ2-5,TRBV5-1,16,many,-,TGCGCCAGCAGCTCTGGACTATACTCAGGGGTGGAGACCCAGTACTTC,CASSSGLYSGVETQYF
TRBJ2-1,TRBV12-3/TRBV12-4,15,many,-,TGTGCCAGCAGTTTGACGGCTAGCTCCTACAATGAGCAGTTCTTC,CASSLTASSYNEQFF
TRBJ2-5,TRBV20-1,14,few,TRBD1,TGCAGTGCTAGGACAGGGGATCCCCAAGAGACCCAGTACTTC,CSARTGDPQETQYF
TRBJ1-5,TRBV2,15,many,-,TGTGCCAGCAGGGATCGGGCAGTTAGCAATCAGCCCCAGCATTTT,CASRDRAVSNQPQHF
TRBJ2-3,TRBV12-3/TRBV12-4,14,many,-,TGTGCCAGCAGTTTCGGCCAGTTTACAGATACGCAGTATTTT,CASSFGQFTDTQYF
TRBJ2-5,TRBV27,14,many,-,TGTGCCAGCACGCTAACTAGAGGCCATGAGACCCAGTACTTC,CASTLTRGHETQYF
TRBJ2-2,TRBV24-1,12,many,-,TGTGCCACCAGTGGGGACACCGGGGAGCTGTTTTTT,CATSGDTGELFF
TRBJ2-2,TRBV20-1,15,many,TRBD1,TGCAGTGCTAGAGATTGGGACAGGGGCGCCGGGGAGCTGTTTTTT,CSARDWDRGAGELFF
TRBJ2-1,TRBV11-3,12,many,-,TGTGCCAGCAGCTTAGCCCGTAATGAGCAGTTCTTC,CASSLARNEQFF
TRBJ2-1,TRBV12-3/TRBV12-4,11,many,-,TGTGCCAGCAGGGACCGGGATGAGCAGTTCTTC,CASRDRDEQFF
TRBJ2-3,TRBV4-1,14,many,-,TGCGCCAGCAGCCACGCCAACTTCACAGATACGCAGTATTTT,CASSHANFTDTQYF
TRBJ2-7,TRBV12-3/TRBV12-4,13,many,-,TGTGCCAGCAGACACAGGGACACCTACGAGCAGTACTTC,CASRHRDTYEQYF
TRBJ2-7,TRBV20-1,13,many,-,TGCAGTGCTAGAAGCCAAAACGACTACGAGCAGTACTTC,CSARSQNDYEQYF
TRBJ1-3,TRBV11-2,15,many,-,TGTGCCAGCAGCTTAGTCCCGGGTCCTTTAAACACCATATATTTT,CASSLVPGPLNTIYF
TRBJ2-3,TRBV5-8,19,many,TRBD2,TGTGCCAGCAGCTCGCACTCAAAACTAGCGGGGGGGAGGACAGATACGCAGTATTTT,CASSSHSKLAGGRTDTQYF
TRBJ2-1,TRBV5-1,18,medium-sized,TRBD2,TGCGCCAGCAGCCCGGGTGGACTAGCGGGGGGTTCCTACAATGAGCAGTTCTTC,CASSPGGLAGGSYNEQFF
TRBJ2-1,TRBV20-1,11,many,-,TGCAGTGCTAGAGATCTCAAGGGGCAGTTCTTC,CSARDLKGQFF
TRBJ2-7,TRBV20-1,13,many,TRBD2,TGCAGTGCTAGGGGACTAGCGGACTACGAGCAGTACTTC,CSARGLADYEQYF
TRBJ1-5,TRBV6-1,15,many,-,TGTGCCAGCAGTGAAGTAGGAGGAGGCAATCAGCCCCAGCATTTT,CASSEVGGGNQPQHF
TRBJ2-1,TRBV29-1,11,many,-,TGCAGCATGCTAGACTCAGGGGAGCAGTTCTTC,CSMLDSGEQFF
TRBJ2-2,TRBV19,10,many,-,TGTGCCAGTGAGGGCGGGGAGCTGTTTTTT,CASEGGELFF
TRBJ2-5,TRBV20-1,16,many,TRBD2,TGCAGTGCTAAGGGTGACGGGGGGGGGCTTGGAGAGACCCAGTACTTC,CSAKGDGGGLGETQYF
TRBJ2-2,TRBV19,15,many,TRBD1,TGTGCCAGTACCACCGGGACAGAATACACCGGGGAGCTGTTTTTT,CASTTGTEYTGELFF
TRBJ1-3,TRBV6-1,14,many,-,TGTGCCAGCAGTGCAGGGGAAGGTGGAAACACCATATATTTT,CASSAGEGGNTIYF
TRBJ1-2,TRBV2,14,medium-sized,-,TGTGCCAGCAGAGATTCAGGGTTGAGCTATGGCTACACCTTC,CASRDSGLSYGYTF
TRBJ2-5,TRBV19,15,-,-,TGTGCCAGTAGTATAGCTCTTAGAGTCGGGGAGACCCAGTACTTC,CASSIALRVGETQYF
TRBJ2-7,TRBV20-1,11,many,-,TGCAGCGCCCAATCAGACTACGAGCAGTACTTC,CSAQSDYEQYF
TRBJ2-2,TRBV6-4,13,medium-sized,-,TGTGCCAGCAGTGAGGACAACACCGGGGAGCTGTTTTTT,CASSEDNTGELFF
TRBJ2-1,TRBV6-1,13,many,-,TGTGCCAGCAGTGAAAAGGGCTACAATGAGCAGTTCTTC,CASSEKGYNEQFF
TRBJ1-1,TRBV12-3/TRBV12-4,13,-,TRBD1,TGTGCCAGCAGTTACAGGGGTCCCACTGAAGCTTTCTTT,CASSYRGPTEAFF
TRBJ1-1,TRBV6-1,20,many,TRBD1,TGTGCCAGCAGTGAGTCGAAGTCGGGGGGGACAGGGGGCATAGGCACTGAAGCTTTCTTT,CASSESKSGGTGGIGTEAFF
TRBJ1-2,TRBV28,15,many,-,TGTGCCAGCAGTGGGGTGTCCAGGGCTTACTATGGCTACACCTTC,CASSGVSRAYYGYTF
TRBJ2-2,TRBV20-1,16,few,-,TGCAGTGCTAGAGATGAGGGGAAAGGGGATGGCGGGGAGCTGTTTTTT,CSARDEGKGDGGELFF
TRBJ2-5,TRBV7-9,14,many,TRBD2,TGTGCCAGCAGCTTTGGGGGGGGGCAAGAGACCCAGTACTTC,CASSFGGGQETQYF
TRBJ1-1,TRBV27,14,many,TRBD1,TGTGCCAGCAGTCCCGGACAGGGGGTCACTGAAGCTTTCTTT,CASSPGQGVTEAFF
TRBJ2-2,TRBV20-1,15,medium-sized,TRBD2,TGCAGTGCCAGGATAGCGGGGGGGCCTAACGGGGAGCTGTTTTTT,CSARIAGGPNGELFF
TRBJ2-5,TRBV6-2/TRBV6-3,11,many,-,TGTGCCAGCAGATTTGGGGAGACCCAGTACTTC,CASRFGETQYF
TRBJ2-2,TRBV2,14,many,-,TGTGCCAGCAGCCTAGGACAGAGCACCGGGGAGCTGTTTTTT,CASSLGQSTGELFF
TRBJ2-7,TRBV9,13,many,-,TGTGCCAGCAGCGTTTCACAGATCTACGAGCAGTACTTC,CASSVSQIYEQYF
TRBJ2-1,TRBV6-1,13,many,-,TGTGCCAGCAGTGTGGCGGAGAACAATGAGCAGTTCTTC,CASSVAENNEQFF
TRBJ1-5,TRBV28,14,many,-,TGTGCCAGCAGTTTAGCAGGGGAAGGTCAGCCCCAGCATTTT,CASSLAGEGQPQHF
TRBJ1-1,TRBV7-9,14,many,TRBD1,TGTGCCAGCAGCCTTACAGGGGGCGAGACTGAAGCTTTCTTT,CASSLTGGETEAFF
TRBJ2-1,TRBV11-2,18,many,TRBD2,TGTGCCAGCAGCTTTCCCCTTCTAGCGGGAGGGGTTAACAATGAGCAGTTCTTC,CASSFPLLAGGVNNEQFF
TRBJ2-7,TRBV6-1,13,many,TRBD2,TGTGCCAGCAGGGAGCGGGAGACGGGCGAGCAGTACTTC,CASRERETGEQYF